This T cell receptor (beta chain) emerged from a study of a mutant IDH1 vaccine in newly diagnosed glioma. Study details: Antecedent treatment encompassed radiotherapy, temozolomide, or their combination; the majority received both.

The germline CDR1 and CDR2 sequences are SQVTM and ANQGSEA. This CDR3 region has 14 residues. V lost 1 base and J 5 bases, leaving 14 bases between the germline ends. Repertoires were generated with immunoSEQ multiplex PCR, while TCRdb's copy carries only in-frame clones and drops some. Among some 90,000 clones listed, more than 65% were seen once. The time point denotes: baseline, week 1 (first vaccination visit). Described treatment: pre-vaccination baseline after standard-of-care therapy. This specimen was PBMCs, taken from a glioma patient treated with radiotherapy, temozolomide or both. The receptor was derived from a man aged 40-49 years with glioma. Some clones in this sample may be carry-over from other donors' samples. The chain has TRBV29-1 and TRBJ1-2, with D perhaps TRBD1 (6 bases). The CDR3 sequence is CSVEGGTGLYGYTF. The CDR3 coding sequence is TGCAGCGTTGAAGGAGGAACAGGGCTGTATGGCTACACCTTC.